This section outlines one TCR beta chain sequence together with its context. The CDR3 length is 14 residues. The data derive from a study of blood T cell repertoires in COVID-19. Method: immunoSEQ multiplex PCR; TCRdb's copy keeps in-frame clones and lacks some. The data contain hundreds of thousands of clones, around 90% of them singletons. J is TRBJ1-5 and V is TRBV21-1; the table calls TRBD1, which could not be checked here. TRBV21-1 is classified as a pseudogene. The receptor's source is a man aged 18-30 years with active or convalescent COVID-19. The sample taken for sequencing was peripheral blood. DNA for the CDR3: TGTGCCAGCAGCAAAGTTACAGGGGCTCAGCCCCAGCATTTT. This translates into CASSKVTGAQPQHF.